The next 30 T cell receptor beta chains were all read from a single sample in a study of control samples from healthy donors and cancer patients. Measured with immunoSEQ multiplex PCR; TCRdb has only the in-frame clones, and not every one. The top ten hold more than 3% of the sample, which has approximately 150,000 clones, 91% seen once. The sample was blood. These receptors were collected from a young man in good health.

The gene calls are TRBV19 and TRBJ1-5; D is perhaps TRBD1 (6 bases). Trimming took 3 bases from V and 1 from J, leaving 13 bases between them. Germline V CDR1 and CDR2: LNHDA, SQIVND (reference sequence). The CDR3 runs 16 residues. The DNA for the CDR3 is TGTGCCAGTAGTATTAGGGGGGCAGGGAGCAATCAGCCCCAGCATTTT. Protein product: CASSIRGAGSNQPQHF.

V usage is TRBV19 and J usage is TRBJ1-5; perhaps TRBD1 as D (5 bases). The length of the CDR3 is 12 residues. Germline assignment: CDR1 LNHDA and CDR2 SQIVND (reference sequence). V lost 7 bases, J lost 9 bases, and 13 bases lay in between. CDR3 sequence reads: CASTIGGRPQHF. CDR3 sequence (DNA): TGTGCCAGTACCATCGGGGGTAGGCCCCAGCATTTT.

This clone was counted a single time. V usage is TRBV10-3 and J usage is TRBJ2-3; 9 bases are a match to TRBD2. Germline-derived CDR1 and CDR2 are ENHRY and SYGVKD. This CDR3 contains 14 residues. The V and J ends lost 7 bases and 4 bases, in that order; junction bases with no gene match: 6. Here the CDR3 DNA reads TGTGCCATCAACCAGCGGGGGGAAGCAGATACGCAGTATTTT. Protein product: CAINQRGEADTQYF.

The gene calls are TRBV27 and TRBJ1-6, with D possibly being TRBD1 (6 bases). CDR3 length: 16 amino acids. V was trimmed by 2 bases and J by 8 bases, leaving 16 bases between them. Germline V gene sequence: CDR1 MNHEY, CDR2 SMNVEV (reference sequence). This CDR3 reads CASSLNRAFIDSPLHF. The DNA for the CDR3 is TGTGCCAGCAGTTTAAACAGGGCCTTCATCGATTCACCCCTCCACTTT.

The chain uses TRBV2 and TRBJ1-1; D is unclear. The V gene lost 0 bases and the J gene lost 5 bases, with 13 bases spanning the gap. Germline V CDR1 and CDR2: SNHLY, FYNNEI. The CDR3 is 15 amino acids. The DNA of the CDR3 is TGTGCCAGCAGTGAAGCACGGGGTACGGGGACTGAAGCTTTCTTT. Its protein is CASSEARGTGTEAFF.

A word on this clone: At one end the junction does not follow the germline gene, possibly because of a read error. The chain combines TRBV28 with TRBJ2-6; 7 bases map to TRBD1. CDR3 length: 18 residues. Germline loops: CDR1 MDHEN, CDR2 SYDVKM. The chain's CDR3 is CASSLTGAPLSGANALTF. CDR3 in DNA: TGTGCCAGCAGTTTAACAGGGGCTCCGCTCTCTGGGGCCAACGCCCTGACTTTC. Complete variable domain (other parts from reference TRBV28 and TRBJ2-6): DVKVTQSSRYLVKRTGEKVFLECVQDMDHENMFWYRQDPGLGLRLIYFSYDVKMKEKGDIPEGYSVSREKKERFSLILESASTNQTSMYLCASSLTGAPLSGANALTFGAGSRLTVL.

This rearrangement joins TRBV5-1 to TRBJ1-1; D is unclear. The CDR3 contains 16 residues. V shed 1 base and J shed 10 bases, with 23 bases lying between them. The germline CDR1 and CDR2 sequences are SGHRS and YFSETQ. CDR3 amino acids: CASSLFRAHEIRGAFF. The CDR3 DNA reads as TGCGCCAGCAGCTTGTTCCGGGCCCATGAAATTCGAGGAGCTTTCTTT.

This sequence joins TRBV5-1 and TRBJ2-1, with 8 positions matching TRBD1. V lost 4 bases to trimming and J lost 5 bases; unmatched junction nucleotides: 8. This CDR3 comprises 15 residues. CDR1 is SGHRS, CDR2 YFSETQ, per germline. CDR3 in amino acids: CASSPGTGFDNEQFF. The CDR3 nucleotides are TGCGCCAGCAGCCCAGGGACAGGTTTTGACAATGAGCAGTTCTTC. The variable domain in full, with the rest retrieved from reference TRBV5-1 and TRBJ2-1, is KAGVTQTPRYLIKTRGQQVTLSCSPISGHRSVSWYQQTPGQGLQFLFEYFSETQRNKGNFPGRFSGRQFSNSRSEMNVSTLELGDSALYLCASSPGTGFDNEQFFGPGTRLTVL.

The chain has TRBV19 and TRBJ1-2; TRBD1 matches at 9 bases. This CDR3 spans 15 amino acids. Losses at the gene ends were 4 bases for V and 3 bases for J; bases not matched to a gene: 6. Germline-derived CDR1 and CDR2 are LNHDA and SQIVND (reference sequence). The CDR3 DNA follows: TGTGCCAGTAGTAGGAGGACAGGGGCAGACTATGGCTACACCTTC. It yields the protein CASSRRTGADYGYTF.

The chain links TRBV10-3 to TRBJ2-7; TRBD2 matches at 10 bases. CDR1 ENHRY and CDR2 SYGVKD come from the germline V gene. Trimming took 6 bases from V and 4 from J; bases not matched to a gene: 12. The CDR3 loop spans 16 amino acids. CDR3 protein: CAISQGERGGSYEQYF. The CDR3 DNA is TGTGCCATCAGCCAAGGAGAGCGGGGGGGTAGTTACGAGCAGTACTTC.

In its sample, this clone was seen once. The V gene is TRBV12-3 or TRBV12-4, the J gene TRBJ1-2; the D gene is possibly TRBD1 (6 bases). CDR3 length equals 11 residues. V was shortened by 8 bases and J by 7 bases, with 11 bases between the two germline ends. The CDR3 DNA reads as TGTGCCAGCCGTCGCAGGGGTGGCTACACCTTC. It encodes CASRRRGGYTF.

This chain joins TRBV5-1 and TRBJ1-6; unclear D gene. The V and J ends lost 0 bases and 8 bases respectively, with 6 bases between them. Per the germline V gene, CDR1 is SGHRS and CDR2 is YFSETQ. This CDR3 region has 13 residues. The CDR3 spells CASSLEGYSPLHF. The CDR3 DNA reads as TGCGCCAGCAGCTTGGAGGGTTATTCACCCCTCCACTTT.

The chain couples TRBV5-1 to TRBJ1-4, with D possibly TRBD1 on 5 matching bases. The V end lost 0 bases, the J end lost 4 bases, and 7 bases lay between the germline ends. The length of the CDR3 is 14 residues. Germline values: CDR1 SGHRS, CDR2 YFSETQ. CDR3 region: CASSLVQGNEKLFF. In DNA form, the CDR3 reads TGCGCCAGCAGCTTGGTTCAGGGTAATGAAAAACTGTTTTTT.

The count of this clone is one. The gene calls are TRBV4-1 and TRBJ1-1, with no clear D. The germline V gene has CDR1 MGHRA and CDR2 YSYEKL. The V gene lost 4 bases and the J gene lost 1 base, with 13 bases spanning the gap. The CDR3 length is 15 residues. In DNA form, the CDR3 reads TGCGCCAGCAGCCCTCATGGATATACGAACACTGAAGCTTTCTTT. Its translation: CASSPHGYTNTEAFF.

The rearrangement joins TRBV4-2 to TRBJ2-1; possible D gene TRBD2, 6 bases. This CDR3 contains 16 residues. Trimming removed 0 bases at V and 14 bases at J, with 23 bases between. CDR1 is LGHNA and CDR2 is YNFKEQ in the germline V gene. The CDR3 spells CASSQDRTSRGSAEFF. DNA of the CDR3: TGTGCCAGCAGCCAAGATCGTACTTCTCGGGGGAGCGCGGAGTTCTTC.

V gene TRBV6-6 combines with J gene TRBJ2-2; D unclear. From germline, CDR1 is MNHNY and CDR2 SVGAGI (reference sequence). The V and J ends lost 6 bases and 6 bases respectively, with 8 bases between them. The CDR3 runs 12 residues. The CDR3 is CASRGYSGELFF. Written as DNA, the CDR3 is TGTGCCAGCAGAGGATATTCCGGGGAGCTGTTTTTT.

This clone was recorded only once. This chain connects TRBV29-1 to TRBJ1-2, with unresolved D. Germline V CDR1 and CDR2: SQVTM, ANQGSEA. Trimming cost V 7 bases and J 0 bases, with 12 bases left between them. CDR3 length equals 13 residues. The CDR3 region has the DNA TGCAGCGCTATCGCAGGCCCTAACTATGGCTACACCTTC. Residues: CSAIAGPNYGYTF.

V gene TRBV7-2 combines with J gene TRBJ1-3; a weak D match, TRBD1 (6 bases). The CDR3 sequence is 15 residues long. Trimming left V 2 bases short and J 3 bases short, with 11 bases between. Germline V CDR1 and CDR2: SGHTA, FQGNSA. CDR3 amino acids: CASSLWGLYGNTIYF. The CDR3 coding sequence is TGTGCCAGCAGCTTATGGGGGCTATATGGAAACACCATATATTTT.

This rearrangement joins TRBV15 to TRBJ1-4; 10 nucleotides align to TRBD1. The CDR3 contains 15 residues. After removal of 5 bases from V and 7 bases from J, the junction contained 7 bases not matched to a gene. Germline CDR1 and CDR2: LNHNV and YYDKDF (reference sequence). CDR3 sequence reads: CATSVRQGAVEKLFF. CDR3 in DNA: TGTGCCACCAGCGTTCGACAGGGGGCTGTTGAAAAACTGTTTTTT.

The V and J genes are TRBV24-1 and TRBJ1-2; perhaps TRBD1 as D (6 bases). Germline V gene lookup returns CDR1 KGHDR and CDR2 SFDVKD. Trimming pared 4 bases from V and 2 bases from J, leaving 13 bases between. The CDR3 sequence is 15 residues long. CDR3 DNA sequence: TGTGCCACCAGTGACCCAGGGGAAGGGAACTATGGCTACACCTTC. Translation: CATSDPGEGNYGYTF.

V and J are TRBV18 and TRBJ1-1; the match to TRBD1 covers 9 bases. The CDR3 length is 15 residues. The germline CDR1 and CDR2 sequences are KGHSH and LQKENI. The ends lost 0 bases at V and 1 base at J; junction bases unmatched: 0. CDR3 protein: CASSPPTGGNTEAFF. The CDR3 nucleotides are TGTGCCAGCTCACCACCGACAGGGGGGAACACTGAAGCTTTCTTT.

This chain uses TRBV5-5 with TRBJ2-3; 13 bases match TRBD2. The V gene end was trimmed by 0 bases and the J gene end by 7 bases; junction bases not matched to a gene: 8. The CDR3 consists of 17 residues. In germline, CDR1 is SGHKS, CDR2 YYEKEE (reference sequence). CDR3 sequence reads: CASSLAATSGGAYTQYF. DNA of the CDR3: TGTGCCAGCAGCTTGGCCGCAACTAGCGGGGGGGCGTATACGCAGTATTTT. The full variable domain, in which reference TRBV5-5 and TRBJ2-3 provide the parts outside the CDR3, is DAGVTQSPTHLIKTRGQQVTLRCSPISGHKSVSWYQQVLGQGPQFIFQYYEKEERGRGNFPDRFSARQFPNYSSELNVNALLLGDSALYLCASSLAATSGGAYTQYFGPGTRLTVL.

This chain's CDR3 is CASSPSDRRSYEQYF. DNA for the CDR3: TGTGCCAGCAGCCCATCGGACAGGCGGTCCTACGAGCAGTACTTC. The rearrangement joins TRBV5-4 to TRBJ2-7; TRBD1 matches 7 bases. The CDR3 is made up of 15 amino acids. Germline CDR1 and CDR2: SGHNT and YYREEE (reference sequence). The V and J ends lost 4 bases and 1 base, in that order; junction bases with no gene match: 8.

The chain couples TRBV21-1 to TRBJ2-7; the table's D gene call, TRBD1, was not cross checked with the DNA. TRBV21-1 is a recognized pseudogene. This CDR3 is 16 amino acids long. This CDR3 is CASSKWGGQGEWEQYF. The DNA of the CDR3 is TGTGCCAGCAGCAAGTGGGGGGGACAGGGAGAATGGGAGCAGTACTTC.

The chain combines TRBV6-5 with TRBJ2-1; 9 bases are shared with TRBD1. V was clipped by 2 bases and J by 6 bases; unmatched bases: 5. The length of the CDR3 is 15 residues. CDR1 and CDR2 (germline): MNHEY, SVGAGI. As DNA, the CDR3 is TGTGCCAGCAGTTACACGACAGGGGGTAGCAATGAGCAGTTCTTC. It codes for CASSYTTGGSNEQFF.

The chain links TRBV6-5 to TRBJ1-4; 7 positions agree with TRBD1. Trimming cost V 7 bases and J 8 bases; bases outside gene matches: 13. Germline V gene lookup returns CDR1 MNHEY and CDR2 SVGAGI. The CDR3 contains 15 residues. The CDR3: CASTRQGNPREKLFF. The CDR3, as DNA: TGTGCCAGCACCAGACAGGGAAACCCCCGGGAAAAACTGTTTTTT.

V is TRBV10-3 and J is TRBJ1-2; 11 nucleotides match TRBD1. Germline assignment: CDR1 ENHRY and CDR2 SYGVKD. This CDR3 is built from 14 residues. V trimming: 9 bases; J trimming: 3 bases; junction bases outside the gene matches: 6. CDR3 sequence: CAILRDRGYYGYTF. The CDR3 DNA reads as TGTGCCATACTCCGGGACAGGGGGTACTATGGCTACACCTTC.

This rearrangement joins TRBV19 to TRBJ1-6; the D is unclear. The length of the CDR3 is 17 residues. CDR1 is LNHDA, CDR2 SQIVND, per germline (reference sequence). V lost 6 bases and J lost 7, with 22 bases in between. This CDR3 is CASRAIGGTDSNSPLHF. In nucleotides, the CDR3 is TGTGCCAGTAGGGCAATCGGTGGAACAGATAGCAATTCACCCCTCCACTTT.

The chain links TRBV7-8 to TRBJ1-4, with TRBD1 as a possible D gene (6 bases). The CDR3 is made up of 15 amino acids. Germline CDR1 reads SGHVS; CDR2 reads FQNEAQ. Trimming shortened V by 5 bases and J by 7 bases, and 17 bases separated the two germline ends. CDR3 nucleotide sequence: TGTGCCAGCAGCCCTACGACAGGCCCTAGTGAAAAACTGTTTTTT. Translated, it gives CASSPTTGPSEKLFF.

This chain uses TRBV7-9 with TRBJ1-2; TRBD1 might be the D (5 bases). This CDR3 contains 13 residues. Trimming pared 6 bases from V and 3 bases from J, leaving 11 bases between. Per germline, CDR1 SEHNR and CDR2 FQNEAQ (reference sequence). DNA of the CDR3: TGTGCCAGCAGGGAAGGGGTGGACTATGGCTACACCTTC. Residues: CASREGVDYGYTF.